This T cell receptor (beta chain) is drawn from a study of response to subunit inactivated influenza vaccine. TCRdb recomputed calls from the RT-PCR reads with MiXCR, one row per CDR3 protein. The sample carries about 540,000 distinct CDR3 sequences, around a quarter recorded once. V dropped 4 bases and J dropped 5; count of bases not matched to a gene: 4. CDR3 length equals 14 residues. CDR1 SGHRS and CDR2 YFSETQ come from the germline V gene. This clonotype was counted between two and nine times. The same data also went into a second study, on T cells expressing NK-cell markers. That study reports: Researchers built TCR beta cDNA using 5'RACE template switching with UMIs. Sequencing covered eight donors, seven HCMV-seropositive and one seronegative. About six of the donors carried dominant NKG2C+ clonotypes that took up about 1.0-8% of their CD8+ T cells.

The sample consisted of CD4+ T cells sorted from PBMCs, taken approximately 12 days after vaccination. This clonotype originated in a man aged 45 to 65 who received an inactivated influenza vaccine. This rearrangement joins TRBV5-1 to TRBJ2-1, with TRBD1 matching 9 bases. CDR3: CASSDGTGNNEQFF. The CDR3 DNA sequence: TGCGCCAGCAGCGACGGGACAGGGAACAATGAGCAGTTCTTC. Complete variable domain (other parts from reference TRBV5-1 and TRBJ2-1): KAGVTQTPRYLIKTRGQQVTLSCSPISGHRSVSWYQQTPGQGLQFLFEYFSETQRNKGNFPGRFSGRQFSNSRSEMNVSTLELGDSALYLCASSDGTGNNEQFFGPGTRLTVL.